The 13 T cell receptor beta chains below all came from one sample that was sequenced in a study of post-analysis software for immune sequencing data. Notes on the study in general: A handful of TRBV segments appeared more often in patients than in controls, and TRBV5-6, TRBV5-1 and TRBV20-1 were among these.

The library was made from cDNA and included unique molecular identifiers. TCRdb reprocessed the PCR reads with MiXCR, giving one entry per CDR3 protein. The table shows 450,000 to 650,000 distinct CDR3 sequences, with 44% occurring only once. The antigens for these receptors are not known. Sequenced input: blood. These receptors were taken from a girl under 18 with multiple sclerosis.

J is TRBJ2-7 and V is TRBV4-1, with 14 positions matching TRBD2. V shed 3 bases and J 2 bases; nucleotides not matched to a gene: 9. CDR1 and CDR2 from the germline V gene are MGHRA and YSYEKL. The CDR3 consists of 18 residues. As DNA, the CDR3 is TGCGCCAGCAGCCATAGACAGAGGACTAGCGGGAGGACCTACGAGCAGTACTTC. It is translated as CASSHRQRTSGRTYEQYF.

The chain employs TRBV12-3 or TRBV12-4 and TRBJ1-5; 7 bases agree with TRBD1. The CDR3 has 17 amino acids. The ends lost 3 bases at V and 0 bases at J; junction bases unmatched: 8. DNA for the CDR3: TGTGCCAGCAGTTTGACAGGGCGGTTGACTAGCAATCAGCCCCAGCATTTT. Its translation: CASSLTGRLTSNQPQHF.

CDR3 nucleotide sequence: TGCAGCGTTGTAAGGGGGGGGAATGAGCAGTTCTTC. Translated, it gives CSVVRGGNEQFF. V gene TRBV29-1 combines with J gene TRBJ2-1; tentative D call: TRBD2 (7 bases). V lost 4 bases and J 7 bases, leaving 11 bases between the germline ends. This CDR3 has 12 amino acids. The V gene's germline CDR1 is SQVTM and CDR2 ANQGSEA.

This chain connects TRBV5-1 to TRBJ2-5; TRBD2 aligns across 7 bases. TRBJ2-7 explains the end of the DNA better; the J call may be wrong. The CDR3 is 14 residues long. Per germline, CDR1 SGHRS and CDR2 YFSETQ. For the CDR3, the DNA is TGCGCCAGCAGGATGGCTAGCGGCTTCTACGAGCAGTACTTC. Its translation: CASRMASGFYEQYF.

V and J are TRBV3-1 and TRBJ2-5, with a tentative D call TRBD2 (5 bases). The germline V gene encodes CDR1 LGHDT and CDR2 YNNKEL (reference sequence). Trimming pared 1 base from V and 5 bases from J, leaving 8 bases between. CDR3 length: 13 residues. The CDR3 region is CASSQVERETQYF. The CDR3 nucleotides read TGTGCCAGCAGCCAAGTTGAGCGGGAGACCCAGTACTTC.

The chain employs TRBV7-6 and TRBJ2-4; no clear D. The end of the DNA fits TRBJ2-7 better, so the J call may be wrong. CDR1 is SGHVS and CDR2 is FNYEAQ in the germline V gene. This CDR3 is 14 amino acids long. The CDR3 DNA follows: TGTGCCAGCACCATAGACACCTATTCACACGAGCAGTACTTC. It translates to CASTIDTYSHEQYF.

This chain connects TRBV5-1 to TRBJ2-1, with TRBD2 as a possible D gene (6 bases). The CDR3 spans 14 residues. Trimming left V 7 bases short and J 8 bases short, with 19 bases between. Germline CDR1 and CDR2: SGHRS and YFSETQ. The chain's CDR3 is CASGTGTGVDEQFF. In nucleotides, the CDR3 is TGCGCCAGCGGGACCGGGACTGGGGTGGATGAGCAGTTCTTC. Full variable domain (remainder filled in from reference TRBV5-1 and TRBJ2-1): KAGVTQTPRYLIKTRGQQVTLSCSPISGHRSVSWYQQTPGQGLQFLFEYFSETQRNKGNFPGRFSGRQFSNSRSEMNVSTLELGDSALYLCASGTGTGVDEQFFGPGTRLTVL.

V is TRBV29-1 and J is TRBJ2-5; tentative D call: TRBD2 (6 bases). The CDR3 has 13 amino acids. Trimming took off 3 bases at V and 1 base at J, with 9 bases between the two ends. Germline V gene data show CDR1 as SQVTM and CDR2 as ANQGSEA. The CDR3 is CSVDRGTQETQYF. CDR3 nucleotide sequence: TGCAGCGTTGATCGGGGGACCCAAGAGACCCAGTACTTC.

The V gene is TRBV12-3 or TRBV12-4, the J gene TRBJ1-5; possible D gene TRBD1, 5 bases. CDR3 length: 15 residues. V lost 3 bases, J lost 1 base, and 10 bases lay in between. The CDR3, as DNA: TGTGCCAGCAGTTTTGGAGGGGCGAGCAATCAGCCCCAGCATTTT. It encodes CASSFGGASNQPQHF.

The gene calls are TRBV2 and TRBJ2-5; D gene unclear. The CDR3 is 13 residues long. V was clipped by 3 bases and J by 4 bases, with 9 bases between them. CDR1 SNHLY and CDR2 FYNNEI come from the germline V gene. CDR3 in DNA: TGTGCCAGCAGTGATCCCGCTCCAGAGACCCAGTACTTC. Amino acids: CASSDPAPETQYF.

The chain uses TRBV20-1 and TRBJ2-3, with D possibly being TRBD1 (5 bases). V dropped 3 bases and J dropped 12 bases, with 19 bases sitting between them. Germline CDR1 is DFQATT and CDR2 is SNEGSKA (reference sequence). The CDR3 covers 13 residues. CDR3 sequence reads: CSASLGQGGTQYF. Written as DNA, the CDR3 is TGCAGTGCTAGCCTCGGGCAGGGTGGTACACAGTATTTT.

This clonotype was seen a few times. This chain uses TRBV6-5 with TRBJ2-5, with D perhaps TRBD1 (6 bases). V lost 4 bases to trimming and J lost 2 bases, with 14 bases between them. Germline values: CDR1 MNHEY, CDR2 SVGAGI. The CDR3 covers 15 residues. The CDR3 loop is CASSSTGTQQETQYF. The DNA of the CDR3 is TGTGCCAGCAGTTCCACCGGGACACAACAAGAGACCCAGTACTTC.

This chain uses TRBV14 with TRBJ1-1; D is undetermined. CDR1 is SGHDN, CDR2 FVKESK, per germline. This CDR3 region has 14 residues. The V and J ends lost 5 bases and 2 bases respectively, with 12 bases between them. The CDR3 DNA reads as TGTGCCAGCAGCAAGCTGGAAAAAAACACTGAAGCTTTCTTT. Encoded protein: CASSKLEKNTEAFF.